This T cell receptor (beta chain) was captured in a study of radiation and T cells in renal cell carcinoma. Time point denoted: blood 4 weeks post-SBRT, at nephrectomy. Documented treatment: 15 Gy SBRT to primary tumor, nephrectomy 4 weeks later. After SBRT, blood was collected at 2 and 4 weeks, plus baseline. Whole-study findings and limits: Top tumor clonotypes rose in blood 2 weeks post-radiation, then contracted.

Germline lookup yields CDR1 MNHEY and CDR2 SVGAGI. V lost 6 bases to trimming and J lost 5 bases; unmatched junction nucleotides: 8. CDR3 size: 15 residues. Points on this clone: Antigen: not known.

Generated by immunoSEQ multiplex PCR, the TCRdb table keeps only in-frame clones and is missing some. The repertoire has over 25,000 clones, 81% of them found once; the top ten carry roughly 30%. This chain connects TRBV6-5 to TRBJ1-5, with TRBD1 identical over 9 bases. This sample comprised blood, obtained from a patient whose treatment included radiotherapy and nephrectomy. This receptor was taken from a man aged 55-75 years with renal cell carcinoma. The CDR3 protein is CASSLQGAGDQPQHF. CDR3 sequence (DNA): TGTGCCAGCAGCTTACAGGGGGCGGGGGATCAGCCCCAGCATTTT.